This T cell receptor (beta chain) comes out of a study of shared clonotypes between healthy human individuals. TCRdb keeps only in-frame clones here, not all; method: immunoSEQ multiplex PCR. The sample contains about 990,000 clones, about 80% of which appear only once. For this clone: Its antigen is not identified.

The V segment lost 2 bases and the J segment 7 bases; nucleotides outside the gene matches: 11. Per the germline V gene, CDR1 is LGHNA and CDR2 is YNFKEQ. The CDR3 totals 17 residues. The investigators split CD4+ cells into a CD45RA+ naive subset and a CD45RA-negative memory subset. The study's findings and limits: Compared with memory subsets, naive subsets generally had larger estimated richness. The study drew on few donors, limiting represented genetic and exposure-history diversity.

This TCR derives from a man aged 18 to 30 in good health. Some clones in this sample may be carry-over from other donors' samples. Sequencing used memory CD4+ T cells from PBMCs. Regarding subset: CD45RA-negative fraction. The chain is built from TRBV4-2 and TRBJ1-4; TRBD1 matches 9 bases. CDR3 sequence: CASSQQPTGQGFEKLFF. The CDR3 bases are TGTGCCAGCAGCCAACAACCAACCGGACAGGGGTTTGAAAAACTGTTTTTT.